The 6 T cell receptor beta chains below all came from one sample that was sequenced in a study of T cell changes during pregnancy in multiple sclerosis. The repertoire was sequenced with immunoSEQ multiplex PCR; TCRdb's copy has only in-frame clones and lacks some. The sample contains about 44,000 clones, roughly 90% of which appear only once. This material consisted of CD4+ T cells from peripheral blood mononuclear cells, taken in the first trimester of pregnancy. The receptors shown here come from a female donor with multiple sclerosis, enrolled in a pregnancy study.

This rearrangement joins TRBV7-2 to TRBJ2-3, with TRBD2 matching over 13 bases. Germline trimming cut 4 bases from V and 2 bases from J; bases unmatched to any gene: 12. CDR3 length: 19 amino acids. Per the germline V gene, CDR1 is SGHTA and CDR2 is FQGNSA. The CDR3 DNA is TGTGCCAGCAGCTCCGGCTTCGGACTAGCGGGAGTATCCACAGATACGCAGTATTTT. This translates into CASSSGFGLAGVSTDTQYF.

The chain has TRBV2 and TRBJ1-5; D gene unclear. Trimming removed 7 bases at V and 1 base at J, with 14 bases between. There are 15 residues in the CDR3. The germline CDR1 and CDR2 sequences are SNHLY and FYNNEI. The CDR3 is CASTAGLSSNQPQHF. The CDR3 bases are TGTGCCAGCACCGCAGGACTCTCCAGCAATCAGCCCCAGCATTTT.

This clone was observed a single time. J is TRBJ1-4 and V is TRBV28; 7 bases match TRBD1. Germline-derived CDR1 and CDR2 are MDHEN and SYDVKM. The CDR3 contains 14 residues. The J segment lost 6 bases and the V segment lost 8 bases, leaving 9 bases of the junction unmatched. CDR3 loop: CASGGGRGDEKLFF. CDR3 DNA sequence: TGTGCCAGCGGAGGGGGCCGCGGGGATGAAAAACTGTTTTTT.

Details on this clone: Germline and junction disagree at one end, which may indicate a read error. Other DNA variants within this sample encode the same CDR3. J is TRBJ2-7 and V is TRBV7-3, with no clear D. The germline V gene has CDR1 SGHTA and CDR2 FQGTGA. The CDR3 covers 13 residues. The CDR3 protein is CASSLTASSEQYF. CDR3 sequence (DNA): TGTGCCAGCAGCCTAACGGCTAGTTCCGAGCAGTACTTC.

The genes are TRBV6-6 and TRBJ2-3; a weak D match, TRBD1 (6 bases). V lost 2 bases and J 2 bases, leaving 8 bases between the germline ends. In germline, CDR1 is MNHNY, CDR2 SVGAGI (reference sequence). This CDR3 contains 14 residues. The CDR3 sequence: CASSYRDNTDTQYF. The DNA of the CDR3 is TGTGCCAGCAGTTACCGGGACAACACAGATACGCAGTATTTT.

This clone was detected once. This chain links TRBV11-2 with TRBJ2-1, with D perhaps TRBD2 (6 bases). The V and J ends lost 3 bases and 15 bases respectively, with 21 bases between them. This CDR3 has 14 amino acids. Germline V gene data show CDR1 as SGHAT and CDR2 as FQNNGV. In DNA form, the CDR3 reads TGTGCCAGCAGCTTCGCGGGGTGGAGGGGTGGTGGGTTCTTC. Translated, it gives CASSFAGWRGGGFF.